What follows describes a single TCR beta chain. The antigen is unknown. The sample is drawn from a study of cytotoxic CD8 clonotypes in ibrutinib-treated CLL. Study at large: The study included about 11 relapsed/refractory and 15 treatment-naive patients; about 18 had IGHV unmutated disease. Study-wide results and limits: Sustained-remission and progressing patients were not sampled at matched times. Rare overall, public clonotypes shrank or held steady under therapy.

The CDR3 sequence is 12 residues long. Trimming left V 4 bases short and J 6 bases short, with 7 bases between. Germline V gives CDR1 SNHLY, CDR2 FYNNEI. Targeted sequencing depth ranged from 1 in 200,000 to 1 in 1 million T cells. Produced via immunoSEQ multiplex PCR; TCRdb's table is partial and in-frame only. The sample consists of some 200,000 clones, about 72% of them appearing once. Sequenced here: PBMCs, sampled after 24 months of ibrutinib treatment. The V call is TRBV2, the J call TRBJ1-5, with D possibly matching TRBD1 (5 bases). This TCR was sampled from a human donor with chronic lymphocytic leukemia. The CDR3 here is CASSGGVQPQHF. CDR3 DNA: TGTGCCAGCAGTGGGGGGGTTCAGCCCCAGCATTTT.